A selection of T cell receptor beta chains follows, all from one sample in a study of graft-versus-host responses after intestinal transplantation. Sequenced by immunoSEQ multiplex PCR; TCRdb stores in-frame clones only, minus some. The data show some 23,000 clones, roughly 95% seen once. The sample was PBMCs, taken 156 days after intestinal transplant. The source is a human patient who received an intestinal transplant, so some T cells may come from the graft donor. Both conserved end residues are part of each CDR3. A D gene is named only where the DNA matches it firmly. Size tells how often a clone was seen (once, few, many) or the class of an expanded clone, and some rows leave it out.

V,D,size,J,DNA,CDR3
TRBV7-3,TRBD1,once,TRBJ2-1,TGTGCCAGCAGCTTAAACAGGGGGGTATCCTACAATGAGCAGTTCTTC,CASSLNRGVSYNEQFF
TRBV4-2,TRBD2,few,TRBJ2-3,TGTGCCAGCAGCCAACGGGAGGGGACAGATACGCAGTATTTT,CASSQREGTDTQYF
TRBV27,NA,NA,TRBJ1-1,TGTGCCAGCAGTAGGGGAACTGAAGCTTTCTTT,CASSRGTEAFF
TRBV7-9,NA,few,TRBJ1-1,TGTGCCAGCAGCTCCAACAGTAACACTGAAGCTTTCTTT,CASSSNSNTEAFF
TRBV6-5,TRBD2,NA,TRBJ2-7,TGTGCCAGCAGTCCAACTAGCGGGGGGGCTGCCGAGCAGTACTTC,CASSPTSGGAAEQYF
TRBV30,NA,NA,TRBJ2-1,TGTGCCTGGAGTGTGGTTCAGTTGGGGGGCAATGAGCAGTTCTTC,CAWSVVQLGGNEQFF
TRBV19,NA,once,TRBJ2-7,TGTGCCAGTAGTATGTGGGGGGCCTACGAGCAGTACTTC,CASSMWGAYEQYF
TRBV7-9,NA,NA,TRBJ2-7,TGTGCCAGCAGCTTTTCAAACAGAGACGAGCAGTACTTC,CASSFSNRDEQYF
TRBV7-9,NA,NA,TRBJ2-1,TGTGCCAGCAGCCCCGAGGGACTGACAAGCTCCTACAATGAGCAGTTCTTC,CASSPEGLTSSYNEQFF
TRBV9,NA,NA,TRBJ2-2,TGTGCCAGCAGCCAGCACGTAGACAGGGCGGGGACCGGGGAGCTGTTTTTT,CASSQHVDRAGTGELFF